Reported below is one T cell receptor (beta chain). The target antigen is unknown. Germline-derived CDR1 and CDR2 are DFQATT and SNEGSKA (reference sequence). Trimming shortened V by 0 bases and J by 10 bases, and 16 bases separated the two germline ends. The CDR3 totals 15 residues. The sample is drawn from a study of neurological immune-mediated disorders. Whole-study results and caveats: In HTLV-1-associated myelopathy, TCR clonal expansion was greatest, whereas multiple sclerosis had the least, falling below healthy controls. For the multiple sclerosis repertoire cluster, an association with any clinical or MRI feature was absent. Private repertoires in all groups were suggested by the absence of shared CDR3 amino acid sequences among expanded clones across subjects.

A single record per CDR3 protein comes from TCRdb applying MiXCR to the 5' RACE reads. The top ten clones hold over 6.5% of a sample with roughly 20,000 distinct CDR3 sequences, around 16% of them seen once. J is TRBJ1-6 and V is TRBV20-1; D is undetermined. Sequences were obtained from CD8+ T cells from blood. The TCR sequence derives from a woman aged 18-29 years with multiple sclerosis. As DNA, the CDR3 is TGCAGTGCTAGAGATCCCCTCCAGCCTCGATCACCCCTCCACTTT. Amino acids: CSARDPLQPRSPLHF.